A selection of T cell receptor beta chains follows, all from one sample in a study of response to subunit inactivated influenza vaccine. MiXCR, applied by TCRdb to the RT-PCR reads, yields one record per CDR3 protein. Of 500,000 or so distinct CDR3 sequences listed, approximately 17% are singletons. The sequenced sample was CD4+ T cells sorted from PBMCs, obtained roughly 24 months after vaccination. The receptors originated from a man in his fifties or sixties who received an inactivated influenza vaccine. CDR3s include the opening cysteine and the closing phenylalanine or tryptophan. Each record gives: V gene, clone size, J gene, D gene, CDR3 protein, CDR3 DNA. A D gene is named only where the DNA matches it firmly. Expanded clones get a size class; other rows say once, few or many, or leave the size out.

V gene: TRBV20-1
clone size: many
J gene: TRBJ2-1
D gene: .
CDR3 protein: CSAYKGQGNEQFF
CDR3 DNA: TGCAGTGCGTACAAGGGGCAGGGCAATGAGCAGTTCTTC

V gene: TRBV27
clone size: .
J gene: TRBJ1-6
D gene: TRBD1
CDR3 protein: CASGDRLSPLHF
CDR3 DNA: TGTGCCAGCGGGGACAGGCTTTCACCCCTCCACTTT

V gene: TRBV10-3
clone size: few
J gene: TRBJ1-1
D gene: .
CDR3 protein: CAISSNGLNTEAFF
CDR3 DNA: TGTGCCATCAGTTCAAATGGTTTGAACACTGAAGCTTTCTTT

V gene: TRBV4-1
clone size: few
J gene: TRBJ1-4
D gene: .
CDR3 protein: CASSQEGLRNEKLFF
CDR3 DNA: TGCGCCAGCAGCCAAGAGGGGCTCAGGAATGAAAAACTGTTTTTT

V gene: TRBV20-1
clone size: .
J gene: TRBJ2-7
D gene: .
CDR3 protein: CSARDNPYEQYF
CDR3 DNA: TGCAGTGCTAGAGATAACCCCTACGAGCAGTACTTC

V gene: TRBV27
clone size: .
J gene: TRBJ1-5
D gene: TRBD1
CDR3 protein: CASSVRGHQPQHF
CDR3 DNA: TGTGCCAGCAGTGTCAGGGGGCATCAGCCCCAGCATTTT

V gene: TRBV7-9
clone size: .
J gene: TRBJ1-1
D gene: .
CDR3 protein: CASSLGPEGTEAFF
CDR3 DNA: TGTGCCAGCAGCTTAGGTCCGGAGGGCACTGAAGCTTTCTTT

V gene: TRBV4-2
clone size: many
J gene: TRBJ2-3
D gene: TRBD2
CDR3 protein: CASSPQGTSGGTTDTQYF
CDR3 DNA: TGTGCCAGCAGCCCACAAGGGACTAGCGGGGGGACCACAGATACGCAGTATTTT

V gene: TRBV5-1
clone size: few
J gene: TRBJ1-3
D gene: .
CDR3 protein: CASSVSGSGNTIYF
CDR3 DNA: TGCGCCAGCAGCGTCTCAGGATCTGGAAACACCATATATTTT

V gene: TRBV15
clone size: few
J gene: TRBJ2-5
D gene: .
CDR3 protein: CATSRSFQETQYF
CDR3 DNA: TGTGCCACCAGCAGATCGTTCCAAGAGACCCAGTACTTC

V gene: TRBV4-1
clone size: few
J gene: TRBJ1-2
D gene: .
CDR3 protein: CASSQDPGLYGYTF
CDR3 DNA: TGCGCCAGCAGCCAAGATCCCGGGTTATATGGCTACACCTTC

V gene: TRBV28
clone size: .
J gene: TRBJ2-7
D gene: TRBD2
CDR3 protein: CASSYWRETYEQYF
CDR3 DNA: TGTGCCAGCAGTTATTGGCGGGAGACCTACGAGCAGTACTTC

V gene: TRBV2
clone size: many
J gene: TRBJ1-6
D gene: .
CDR3 protein: CASSEYNSPLHF
CDR3 DNA: TGTGCCAGCAGTGAGTACAATTCACCCCTCCACTTT

V gene: TRBV7-2
clone size: few
J gene: TRBJ1-4
D gene: TRBD1
CDR3 protein: CASRHPWGQGNEKLFF
CDR3 DNA: TGTGCCAGCAGACATCCTTGGGGACAGGGGAATGAAAAACTGTTTTTT

V gene: TRBV3-1
clone size: .
J gene: TRBJ2-7
D gene: .
CDR3 protein: CASSRDSVSYEQYF
CDR3 DNA: TGTGCCAGCAGCCGTGACAGCGTTTCCTACGAGCAGTACTTC

V gene: TRBV14
clone size: few
J gene: TRBJ1-1
D gene: TRBD1
CDR3 protein: CATSRTGGAGTEAFF
CDR3 DNA: TGTGCCACCTCGAGAACAGGGGGCGCGGGCACTGAAGCTTTCTTT

V gene: TRBV3-1
clone size: .
J gene: TRBJ2-1
D gene: TRBD2
CDR3 protein: CASSHESGGGAYNEQFF
CDR3 DNA: TGTGCCAGCAGCCATGAAAGCGGGGGGGGTGCCTACAATGAGCAGTTCTTC

V gene: TRBV4-3
clone size: few
J gene: TRBJ2-7
D gene: .
CDR3 protein: CASSQNLQSYEQYF
CDR3 DNA: TGCGCCAGCAGCCAGAACTTACAGTCCTACGAGCAGTACTTC

V gene: TRBV6-1
clone size: .
J gene: TRBJ2-7
D gene: .
CDR3 protein: CASNLPNRVALYEQYF
CDR3 DNA: TGTGCCAGCAACCTCCCAAATAGGGTAGCGCTGTACGAGCAGTACTTC

V gene: TRBV11-2
clone size: .
J gene: TRBJ1-2
D gene: TRBD1
CDR3 protein: CASSLFLRGQDGYTF
CDR3 DNA: TGTGCCAGCAGCTTATTTCTGAGGGGACAGGATGGCTACACCTTC

V gene: TRBV20-1
clone size: few
J gene: TRBJ2-7
D gene: .
CDR3 protein: CSAMPWGQEQYF
CDR3 DNA: TGCAGTGCTATGCCTTGGGGGCAAGAGCAGTACTTC

V gene: TRBV7-3
clone size: .
J gene: TRBJ2-6
D gene: TRBD1
CDR3 protein: CASSLPTGSGANVLTF
CDR3 DNA: TGTGCCAGCAGTTTACCGACAGGGTCTGGGGCCAACGTCCTGACTTTC

V gene: TRBV20-1
clone size: many
J gene: TRBJ2-5
D gene: .
CDR3 protein: CSASRQEETQYF
CDR3 DNA: TGCAGTGCTAGTCGGCAGGAAGAGACCCAGTACTTC

V gene: TRBV29-1
clone size: few
J gene: TRBJ1-4
D gene: TRBD1
CDR3 protein: CSVGQGAGNEKLFF
CDR3 DNA: TGCAGCGTGGGACAGGGGGCGGGAAATGAAAAACTGTTTTTT

V gene: TRBV20-1
clone size: .
J gene: TRBJ2-5
D gene: TRBD2
CDR3 protein: CSASSGTKETQYF
CDR3 DNA: TGCAGTGCTAGCAGCGGGACGAAAGAGACCCAGTACTTC

V gene: TRBV7-9
clone size: few
J gene: TRBJ2-1
D gene: .
CDR3 protein: CASSLVVGDEQFF
CDR3 DNA: TGTGCCAGCAGCTTAGTTGTGGGCGATGAGCAGTTCTTC

V gene: TRBV12-3/TRBV12-4
clone size: .
J gene: TRBJ1-2
D gene: .
CDR3 protein: CASSLALETVYGYTF
CDR3 DNA: TGTGCCAGCAGTTTAGCGCTTGAGACGGTCTATGGCTACACCTTC

V gene: TRBV27
clone size: many
J gene: TRBJ1-1
D gene: .
CDR3 protein: CASSSPPHYTEAFF
CDR3 DNA: TGTGCCAGCAGTTCTCCTCCCCACTACACTGAAGCTTTCTTT